These 13 T cell receptor beta chains were all obtained from the same sample, sequenced in a study of spatial heterogeneity in lung cancer (dated by TCRdb to between 2018 and 2020). Library method: 5' RACE. TCRdb names NextSeq 500 as the instrument used. Clones were called with MiXCR by TCRdb after fastp trimmed the public reads at Q25, and only in-frame beta chains were retained. Rows are combined by CDR3 protein, so each entry shows the most common genes and DNA. This sample lists approximately 24,000 distinct CDR3 sequences; 4% to 6% were detected once. The ten largest clones take up about 5.5% of the sample. Per the publication, the time point label means: sample taken at primary tumor resection. Without any cell sorting, TCR sequencing was performed on whole RNA extracted either from tumor and nontumor lung tissue or from cryopreserved PBMC samples. This sample comprised PBMCs, obtained at surgery. These TCRs come from a male donor with early-stage non-small cell lung cancer.

At least ten counts were recorded for this clonotype. The chain recombines TRBV12-3 or TRBV12-4 with TRBJ2-2, with TRBD1 identical over 7 bases. V shed 5 bases and J 3 bases; nucleotides not matched to a gene: 6. This CDR3 region has 15 residues. CDR3 DNA sequence: TGTGCCAGCAGTCCGTGGGACAGTTACACCGGGGAGCTGTTTTTT. This codes for CASSPWDSYTGELFF.

This clonotype has a count of ten or more. The chain uses TRBV7-2 and TRBJ2-2; TRBD1 aligns across 7 bases. V was clipped by 2 bases and J by 4 bases; unmatched bases: 16. This CDR3 has 19 residues. The germline CDR1 and CDR2 sequences are SGHTA and FQGNSA. CDR3 sequence (DNA): TGTGCCAGCAGCTTATTTACAGGGGCTGTTCGGAGAGGCACCGGGGAGCTGTTTTTT. The encoded protein is CASSLFTGAVRRGTGELFF.

This clonotype came up many times. This chain uses TRBV6-2 or TRBV6-3 with TRBJ2-3; 9 bases are a match to TRBD2. The CDR3 loop spans 15 amino acids. Losses at the gene ends were 6 bases for V and 3 bases for J; bases not matched to a gene: 7. Germline CDR1 reads MNHEY; CDR2 reads SVGEGT. The CDR3 coding sequence is TGTGCCAGCAGGAAGGGGCTAGCGGGGACAGATACGCAGTATTTT. This gives the protein CASRKGLAGTDTQYF.

This clonotype was observed at least ten times. The chain couples TRBV25-1 to TRBJ2-4; 11 positions agree with TRBD2. V lost 10 bases, J lost 6 bases, and 2 bases stayed unmatched. Germline assignment: CDR1 MGHDK and CDR2 SYGVNS. The CDR3 totals 12 residues. The CDR3 loop is CATGTSGNIQYF. As DNA, the CDR3 is TGTGCCACCGGGACTAGCGGAAACATTCAGTACTTC.

This clonotype has ten or more counts. The chain uses TRBV27 and TRBJ2-7; the D is unclear. Trimming stripped 6 bases from V and 1 base from J, with 13 bases between. CDR1 and CDR2 (germline): MNHEY, SMNVEV (reference sequence). The CDR3 loop spans 14 amino acids. CDR3 loop: CASRPPYRSYEQYF. The CDR3 DNA sequence: TGTGCCAGCAGACCTCCATATAGGTCCTACGAGCAGTACTTC.

This clonotype was observed many times. The chain has TRBV5-1 and TRBJ2-3, with D perhaps TRBD2 (6 bases). The CDR3 length is 15 residues. CDR1 and CDR2 from the germline V gene are SGHRS and YFSETQ. V lost 0 bases, J lost 4 bases, and 12 bases lay in between. CDR3 nucleotides: TGCGCCAGCAGCTTGGTTGGGGCTAGCGCAGATACGCAGTATTTT. It specifies CASSLVGASADTQYF.

This clonotype was counted ten times or more. The chain uses TRBV7-3 and TRBJ2-1; TRBD2 aligns across 10 bases. V shed 2 bases and J 6 bases; nucleotides not matched to a gene: 4. The CDR3 totals 15 residues. The V gene's germline CDR1 is SGHTA and CDR2 FQGTGA. The CDR3 spells CASSLLTSGLNEQFF. In nucleotides, the CDR3 is TGTGCCAGCAGCTTATTGACTAGCGGGCTCAATGAGCAGTTCTTC.

This clonotype was recorded at least ten times. V gene TRBV19 combines with J gene TRBJ2-5, with a tentative D call TRBD2 (5 bases). In germline, CDR1 is LNHDA, CDR2 SQIVND (reference sequence). Trimming took off 4 bases at V and 5 bases at J, with 14 bases between the two ends. The CDR3 is made up of 14 amino acids. The CDR3 DNA is TGTGCCAGTAGTAGATCCGGGAACGTGGAGACCCAGTACTTC. It yields the protein CASSRSGNVETQYF.

This clonotype has ten or more counts. CDR3 loop: CASNPGLAGYNEQFF. DNA for the CDR3: TGTGCCAGCAACCCGGGACTAGCGGGCTACAATGAGCAGTTCTTC. The rearrangement joins TRBV27 to TRBJ2-1, with TRBD2 identical over 12 bases. This CDR3 region has 15 residues. Germline lookup yields CDR1 MNHEY and CDR2 SMNVEV (reference sequence). Trimming removed 7 bases from V and 3 bases from J; junction bases left unmatched: 4.

The V call is TRBV20-1, the J call TRBJ2-3; D is ambiguous. The V gene lost 4 bases and the J gene lost 4 bases, with 3 bases spanning the gap. The CDR3 is 10 residues long. Germline CDR1 and CDR2: DFQATT and SNEGSKA (reference sequence). Here the CDR3 DNA reads TGCAGTGCTAAGTCAGATACGCAGTATTTT. Amino acids: CSAKSDTQYF.

At least ten counts were recorded for this clonotype. CDR3 DNA sequence: TGTGCCAGCAGCCGGTGGACGGGAAGCTCCTACGAGCAGTACTTC. Translation gives CASSRWTGSSYEQYF. The J gene is TRBJ2-7, the V gene TRBV3-1; tentative D call: TRBD2 (5 bases). The CDR3 runs to 15 residues. V dropped 4 bases and J dropped 0 bases, with 13 bases sitting between them. The V gene's germline CDR1 is LGHDT and CDR2 YNNKEL (reference sequence).

This clonotype was counted at least ten times. V and J are TRBV6-5 and TRBJ1-4, with TRBD1 matching over 7 bases. The trim removed 5 bases at V and 7 bases at J, leaving 7 bases unmatched. The CDR3 loop spans 14 amino acids. Germline lookup yields CDR1 MNHEY and CDR2 SVGAGI. The CDR3 here is CASSPRTGTEKLFF. CDR3 DNA: TGTGCCAGCAGTCCGCGGACAGGAACTGAAAAACTGTTTTTT.

This clonotype ranks as medium-sized. The chain employs TRBV7-2 and TRBJ2-1; 14 bases align to TRBD2. The CDR3 is made up of 18 amino acids. CDR1 is SGHTA and CDR2 is FQGNSA in the germline V gene. Trimming removed 5 bases from V and 8 bases from J; junction bases left unmatched: 14. The CDR3 coding sequence is TGTGCCAGCAGCCGACCGACTAGCGGGAGGGCCAGTTGGGATGAGCAGTTCTTC. Amino acids: CASSRPTSGRASWDEQFF. The variable domain in full, completed from reference TRBV7-2 and TRBJ2-1, reads GAGVSQSPSNKVTEKGKDVELRCDPISGHTALYWYRQSLGQGLEFLIYFQGNSAPDKSGLPSDRFSAERTGGSVSTLTIQRTQQEDSAVYLCASSRPTSGRASWDEQFFGPGTRLTVL.